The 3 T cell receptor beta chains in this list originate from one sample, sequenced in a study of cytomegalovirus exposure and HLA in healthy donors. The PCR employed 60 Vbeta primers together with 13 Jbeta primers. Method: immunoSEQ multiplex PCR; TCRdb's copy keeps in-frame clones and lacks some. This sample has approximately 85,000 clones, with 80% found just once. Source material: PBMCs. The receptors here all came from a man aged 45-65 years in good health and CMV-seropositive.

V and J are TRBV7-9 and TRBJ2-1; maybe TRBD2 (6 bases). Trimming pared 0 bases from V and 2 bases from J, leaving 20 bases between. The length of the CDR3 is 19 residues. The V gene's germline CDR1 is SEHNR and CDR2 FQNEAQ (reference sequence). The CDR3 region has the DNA TGTGCCAGCAGCTTAGCGCGAGGGAGCGGGCAACGGACCTACAATGAGCAGTTCTTC. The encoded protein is CASSLARGSGQRTYNEQFF.

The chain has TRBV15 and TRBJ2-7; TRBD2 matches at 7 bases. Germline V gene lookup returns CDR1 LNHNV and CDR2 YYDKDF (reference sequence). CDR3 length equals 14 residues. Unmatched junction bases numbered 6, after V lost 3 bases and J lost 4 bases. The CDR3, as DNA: TGTGCCACCAGCAGTGGCGGGAGTATTTACGAGCAGTACTTC. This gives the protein CATSSGGSIYEQYF.

The CDR3: CASSPSSSFYEQYF. Here the CDR3 DNA reads TGCGCCAGCAGCCCGAGTTCCTCTTTCTACGAGCAGTACTTC. V usage is TRBV5-1 and J usage is TRBJ2-7, with D uncertain. The length of the CDR3 is 14 residues. V shed 4 bases and J shed 3 bases, with 14 bases lying between them. CDR1 is SGHRS and CDR2 is YFSETQ in the germline V gene.